A selection of T cell receptor beta chains follows, all from one sample in a study of T cell changes during pregnancy in multiple sclerosis. Libraries were prepared by immunoSEQ multiplex PCR; TCRdb keeps only in-frame clonotypes and omits some of them. The sample has approximately 85,000 clones, roughly nine tenths seen once. Here the sequenced sample was peripheral blood, taken in the first trimester of pregnancy. The receptors stem from a female donor with multiple sclerosis, enrolled in a pregnancy study. Each CDR3 is given with its conserved first and last residue. D genes are given only for firm matches. Size tells how often a clone was seen (once, few, many) or the class of an expanded clone, and some rows leave it out.

D gene: NA; V gene: TRBV30; J gene: TRBJ2-7; CDR3 length: 14; clone size: NA; CDR3 protein: CAWGHIPSRNEQYF; CDR3 DNA: TGTGCCTGGGGTCACATCCCATCGCGGAACGAGCAGTACTTC
D gene: TRBD2; V gene: TRBV6-5; J gene: TRBJ2-7; CDR3 length: 14; clone size: NA; CDR3 protein: CASSSTSGTYEQYF; CDR3 DNA: TGTGCCAGCAGTTCTACTAGCGGGACCTACGAGCAGTACTTC
D gene: TRBD2; V gene: TRBV28; J gene: TRBJ2-1; CDR3 length: 18; clone size: NA; CDR3 protein: CASSLYIGASGVYNEQFF; CDR3 DNA: TGTGCCAGCAGTTTATATATTGGGGCTAGCGGGGTCTACAATGAGCAGTTCTTC
D gene: TRBD1; V gene: TRBV10-3; J gene: TRBJ2-7; CDR3 length: 12; clone size: NA; CDR3 protein: CATRDRDHEQYF; CDR3 DNA: TGTGCCACCCGGGACAGGGACCACGAGCAGTACTTC
D gene: NA; V gene: TRBV9; J gene: TRBJ1-2; CDR3 length: 15; clone size: NA; CDR3 protein: CASSARVQSNYGYTF; CDR3 DNA: TGTGCCAGCAGCGCGCGGGTACAGTCTAACTATGGCTACACCTTC
D gene: NA; V gene: TRBV7-2; J gene: TRBJ2-3; CDR3 length: 15; clone size: NA; CDR3 protein: CASSIRGARTDTQYF; CDR3 DNA: TGTGCCAGCAGCATCCGGGGGGCCCGCACAGATACGCAGTATTTT
D gene: TRBD2; V gene: TRBV5-1; J gene: TRBJ2-7; CDR3 length: 15; clone size: NA; CDR3 protein: CASSLAAGREHEQYF; CDR3 DNA: TGCGCCAGCAGCTTGGCAGCAGGGAGGGAACACGAGCAGTACTTC
D gene: NA; V gene: TRBV1; J gene: TRBJ2-1; CDR3 length: 14; clone size: NA; CDR3 protein: CTSSQGASRNEQFF; CDR3 DNA: TGCACCAGCAGCCAAGGGGCTAGCCGTAATGAGCAGTTCTTC
D gene: TRBD2; V gene: TRBV7-7; J gene: TRBJ2-3; CDR3 length: 16; clone size: NA; CDR3 protein: CASSPELAASTDTQYF; CDR3 DNA: TGTGCTAGCAGCCCTGAGCTAGCGGCTAGCACAGATACGCAGTATTTT
D gene: TRBD2; V gene: TRBV25-1; J gene: TRBJ2-3; CDR3 length: 16; clone size: NA; CDR3 protein: CASSDSVAGSTDTQYF; CDR3 DNA: TGTGCCAGCAGTGATTCGGTAGCGGGTAGCACAGATACGCAGTATTTT
D gene: TRBD1; V gene: TRBV7-8; J gene: TRBJ1-1; CDR3 length: 15; clone size: NA; CDR3 protein: CASSKTGTGVTEAFF; CDR3 DNA: TGTGCCAGCAGCAAAACCGGGACAGGGGTAACTGAAGCTTTCTTT
D gene: NA; V gene: TRBV27; J gene: TRBJ1-1; CDR3 length: 13; clone size: NA; CDR3 protein: CASTGNKDTEAFF; CDR3 DNA: TGTGCCAGCACAGGGAATAAGGACACTGAAGCTTTCTTT
D gene: NA; V gene: TRBV6-4; J gene: TRBJ2-3; CDR3 length: 15; clone size: NA; CDR3 protein: CASSDSGAGTDTQYF; CDR3 DNA: TGTGCCAGCAGTGACTCAGGGGCTGGCACAGATACGCAGTATTTT
D gene: NA; V gene: TRBV29-1; J gene: TRBJ2-5; CDR3 length: 12; clone size: NA; CDR3 protein: CSVVRGGETQYF; CDR3 DNA: TGCAGCGTTGTTCGGGGAGGAGAGACCCAGTACTTC
D gene: TRBD1; V gene: TRBV10-3; J gene: TRBJ1-6; CDR3 length: 14; clone size: NA; CDR3 protein: CAISVQGAGSPLHF; CDR3 DNA: TGTGCCATCAGTGTACAGGGGGCTGGTTCACCCCTCCACTTT
D gene: NA; V gene: TRBV7-9; J gene: TRBJ2-1; CDR3 length: 12; clone size: NA; CDR3 protein: CASSPGNNEQFF; CDR3 DNA: TGTGCCAGCAGCCCGGGAAACAATGAGCAGTTCTTC
D gene: NA; V gene: TRBV2; J gene: TRBJ1-6; CDR3 length: 15; clone size: NA; CDR3 protein: CASSESGARNSPLHF; CDR3 DNA: TGTGCCAGCAGTGAAAGCGGGGCAAGAAATTCACCCCTCCACTTT
D gene: TRBD1; V gene: TRBV28; J gene: TRBJ2-3; CDR3 length: 14; clone size: NA; CDR3 protein: CASRDRGEADTQYF; CDR3 DNA: TGTGCCAGCAGGGACAGGGGTGAGGCAGATACGCAGTATTTT
D gene: NA; V gene: TRBV12-5; J gene: TRBJ1-5; CDR3 length: 16; clone size: few; CDR3 protein: CASGFDRLSVNQPQHF; CDR3 DNA: TGTGCTAGTGGTTTTGACAGGCTCTCGGTCAATCAGCCCCAGCATTTT
D gene: NA; V gene: TRBV10-3; J gene: TRBJ1-3; CDR3 length: 13; clone size: NA; CDR3 protein: CAGGSNSGNTIYF; CDR3 DNA: TGTGCCGGGGGCAGCAACTCTGGAAACACCATATATTTT
D gene: NA; V gene: TRBV5-1; J gene: TRBJ2-7; CDR3 length: 14; clone size: once; CDR3 protein: CASSLAGSYTQQYF; CDR3 DNA: TGCGCCAGCAGCTTGGCAGGCAGTTATACTCAGCAGTACTTC
D gene: TRBD2; V gene: TRBV7-7; J gene: TRBJ2-3; CDR3 length: 15; clone size: NA; CDR3 protein: CASSLGSAGGDTQYF; CDR3 DNA: TGTGCTAGCAGCTTGGGGTCGGCGGGAGGAGATACGCAGTATTTT
D gene: TRBD1; V gene: TRBV13; J gene: TRBJ1-1; CDR3 length: 13; clone size: once; CDR3 protein: CASSRGQATEAFF; CDR3 DNA: TGTGCCAGCAGCCGCGGACAGGCCACTGAAGCTTTCTTT
D gene: NA; V gene: TRBV6-1; J gene: TRBJ2-1; CDR3 length: 14; clone size: NA; CDR3 protein: CASSEAHRHNEQFF; CDR3 DNA: TGTGCCAGCAGTGAAGCCCACAGGCACAATGAGCAGTTCTTC
D gene: NA; V gene: TRBV6-4; J gene: TRBJ1-1; CDR3 length: 13; clone size: NA; CDR3 protein: CASSEYIGQSAFF; CDR3 DNA: TGTGCCAGCAGTGAATATATCGGACAGTCAGCTTTCTTT
D gene: NA; V gene: TRBV7-7; J gene: TRBJ1-4; CDR3 length: 15; clone size: NA; CDR3 protein: CASSPNTGTNEKLFF; CDR3 DNA: TGTGCTAGCAGCCCCAATACAGGGACTAATGAAAAACTGTTTTTT
D gene: TRBD1; V gene: TRBV11-3; J gene: TRBJ2-7; CDR3 length: 16; clone size: NA; CDR3 protein: CASSLRGTGGIHEQYF; CDR3 DNA: TGTGCCAGCAGCTTAAGGGGGACAGGGGGAATACACGAGCAGTACTTC
D gene: NA; V gene: TRBV4-1; J gene: TRBJ2-3; CDR3 length: 17; clone size: NA; CDR3 protein: CASSQVGLGIGADTQYF; CDR3 DNA: TGCGCCAGCAGCCAAGTGGGACTGGGAATTGGGGCCGATACGCAGTATTTT
D gene: TRBD2; V gene: TRBV4-2; J gene: TRBJ2-2; CDR3 length: 17; clone size: NA; CDR3 protein: CASSQDGLAANTGELFF; CDR3 DNA: TGTGCCAGCAGCCAAGATGGACTAGCGGCGAACACCGGGGAGCTGTTTTTT
D gene: TRBD1; V gene: TRBV5-4; J gene: TRBJ2-5; CDR3 length: 16; clone size: NA; CDR3 protein: CASSSTGQPRLGTQYF; CDR3 DNA: TGTGCCAGCAGCTCTACGGGACAGCCCAGGTTAGGGACCCAGTACTTC
D gene: TRBD2; V gene: TRBV7-8; J gene: TRBJ2-1; CDR3 length: 16; clone size: NA; CDR3 protein: CASSPPRLAGDNEQFF; CDR3 DNA: TGTGCCAGCAGCCCTCCCCGGCTAGCGGGGGACAATGAGCAGTTCTTC
D gene: TRBD1; V gene: TRBV19; J gene: TRBJ1-6; CDR3 length: 19; clone size: NA; CDR3 protein: CASSRTLTGTDSYNSPLHF; CDR3 DNA: TGTGCCAGTAGTAGAACCTTGACAGGGACGGACTCCTATAATTCACCCCTCCACTTT
D gene: NA; V gene: TRBV30; J gene: TRBJ2-3; CDR3 length: 14; clone size: NA; CDR3 protein: CAWSVGGSGDTQYF; CDR3 DNA: TGTGCCTGGAGTGTGGGTGGAAGCGGGGATACGCAGTATTTT
D gene: TRBD2; V gene: TRBV27; J gene: TRBJ2-7; CDR3 length: 19; clone size: NA; CDR3 protein: CASSLLPGTSGRAVYEQYF; CDR3 DNA: TGTGCCAGCAGTTTACTACCCGGGACTAGCGGGAGGGCCGTATACGAGCAGTACTTC
D gene: NA; V gene: TRBV1; J gene: TRBJ1-2; CDR3 length: 20; clone size: NA; CDR3 protein: CTSSQDVSGTGINPNYGYTF; CDR3 DNA: TGCACCAGCAGCCAAGATGTTTCCGGGACAGGGATAAATCCTAACTATGGCTACACCTTC
D gene: TRBD1; V gene: TRBV7-9; J gene: TRBJ1-3; CDR3 length: 14; clone size: once; CDR3 protein: CAASRGQGANTIYF; CDR3 DNA: TGTGCCGCTTCCAGGGGACAGGGGGCGAACACCATATATTTT
D gene: NA; V gene: TRBV10-2; J gene: TRBJ2-5; CDR3 length: 12; clone size: NA; CDR3 protein: CASSQTPETQYF; CDR3 DNA: TGCGCCAGCAGCCAGACACCCGAGACCCAGTACTTC
D gene: NA; V gene: TRBV4-1; J gene: TRBJ1-1; CDR3 length: 15; clone size: NA; CDR3 protein: CASTEYTELNTEAFF; CDR3 DNA: TGCGCCAGCACCGAGTACACAGAACTCAACACTGAAGCTTTCTTT
D gene: NA; V gene: TRBV7-2; J gene: TRBJ2-1; CDR3 length: 14; clone size: NA; CDR3 protein: CASSLFQGNNEQFF; CDR3 DNA: TGTGCCAGCAGTTTGTTTCAGGGAAACAATGAGCAGTTCTTC
D gene: TRBD1; V gene: TRBV2; J gene: TRBJ1-2; CDR3 length: 11; clone size: NA; CDR3 protein: CASGQGAGYTF; CDR3 DNA: TGTGCCAGCGGACAGGGAGCTGGCTACACCTTC
D gene: NA; V gene: TRBV5-1; J gene: TRBJ1-3; CDR3 length: 15; clone size: NA; CDR3 protein: CASSSGGISGNTIYF; CDR3 DNA: TGCGCCAGCAGCTCGGGGGGCATCTCTGGAAACACCATATATTTT
D gene: NA; V gene: TRBV2; J gene: TRBJ2-5; CDR3 length: 13; clone size: NA; CDR3 protein: CASSVVLQETQYF; CDR3 DNA: TGTGCCAGCAGTGTGGTACTCCAAGAGACCCAGTACTTC
D gene: NA; V gene: TRBV14; J gene: TRBJ2-1; CDR3 length: 16; clone size: NA; CDR3 protein: CASSQEAGDDYNEQFF; CDR3 DNA: TGTGCCAGCAGCCAAGAGGCCGGGGATGACTACAATGAGCAGTTCTTC
D gene: TRBD2; V gene: TRBV7-9; J gene: TRBJ2-3; CDR3 length: 14; clone size: NA; CDR3 protein: CASLTSGSTDTQYF; CDR3 DNA: TGTGCCAGCCTGACTAGCGGTAGCACAGATACGCAGTATTTT
D gene: NA; V gene: TRBV28; J gene: TRBJ1-1; CDR3 length: 14; clone size: NA; CDR3 protein: CASSRGMRYTEAFF; CDR3 DNA: TGTGCCAGCAGTAGGGGGATGAGGTACACTGAAGCTTTCTTT